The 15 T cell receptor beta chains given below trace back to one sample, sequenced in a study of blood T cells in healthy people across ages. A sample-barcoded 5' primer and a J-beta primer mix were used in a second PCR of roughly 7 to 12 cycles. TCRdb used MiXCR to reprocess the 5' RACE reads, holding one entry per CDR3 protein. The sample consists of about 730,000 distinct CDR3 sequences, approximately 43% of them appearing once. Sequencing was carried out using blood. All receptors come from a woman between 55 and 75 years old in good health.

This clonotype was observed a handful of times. DNA for the CDR3: TGTGCCAGCAGCCAGGGCGGGAGGGCCCCGTACAATGAGCAGTTCTTC. Translation: CASSQGGRAPYNEQFF. This chain joins TRBV3-1 and TRBJ2-1; TRBD2 aligns across 9 bases. The germline V gene encodes CDR1 LGHDT and CDR2 YNNKEL (reference sequence). This CDR3 contains 16 residues. The trim removed 3 bases at V and 4 bases at J, leaving 7 bases unmatched.

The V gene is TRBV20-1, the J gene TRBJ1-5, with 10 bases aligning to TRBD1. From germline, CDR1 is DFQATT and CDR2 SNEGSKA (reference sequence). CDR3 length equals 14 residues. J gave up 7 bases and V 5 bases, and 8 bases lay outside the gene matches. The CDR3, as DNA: TGCAGTGCTTTCCCGGGACAGGGGAACCAGCCCCAGCATTTT. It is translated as CSAFPGQGNQPQHF.

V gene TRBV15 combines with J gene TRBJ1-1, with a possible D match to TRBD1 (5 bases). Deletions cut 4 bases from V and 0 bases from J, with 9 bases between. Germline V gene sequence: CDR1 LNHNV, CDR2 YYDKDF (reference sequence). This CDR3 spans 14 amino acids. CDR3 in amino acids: CATSNRRMNTEAFF. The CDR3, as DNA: TGTGCCACCAGCAACAGGCGTATGAACACTGAAGCTTTCTTT.

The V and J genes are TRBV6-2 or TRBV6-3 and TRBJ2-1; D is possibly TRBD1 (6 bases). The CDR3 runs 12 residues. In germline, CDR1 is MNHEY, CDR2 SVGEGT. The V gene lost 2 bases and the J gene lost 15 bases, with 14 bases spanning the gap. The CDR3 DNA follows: TGTGCCAGCAGTTACGACGGGACACGTAGGTTCTTC. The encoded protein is CASSYDGTRRFF.

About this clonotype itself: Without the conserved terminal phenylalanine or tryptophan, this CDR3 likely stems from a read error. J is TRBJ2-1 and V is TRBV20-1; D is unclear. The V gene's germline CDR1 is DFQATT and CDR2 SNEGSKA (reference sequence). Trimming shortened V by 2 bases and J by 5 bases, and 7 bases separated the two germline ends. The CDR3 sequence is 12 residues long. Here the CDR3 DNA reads TGCAGTGCTAGACACAGAGACAATGAGCAGTTCTCC. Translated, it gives CSARHRDNEQFS.

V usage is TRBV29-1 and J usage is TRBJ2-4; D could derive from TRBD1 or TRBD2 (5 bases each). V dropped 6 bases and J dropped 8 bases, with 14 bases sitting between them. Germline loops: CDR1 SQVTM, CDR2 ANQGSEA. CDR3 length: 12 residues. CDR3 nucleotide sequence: TGCAGCGTGGGGACCCGTGGGGACATTCAGTACTTC. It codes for CSVGTRGDIQYF.

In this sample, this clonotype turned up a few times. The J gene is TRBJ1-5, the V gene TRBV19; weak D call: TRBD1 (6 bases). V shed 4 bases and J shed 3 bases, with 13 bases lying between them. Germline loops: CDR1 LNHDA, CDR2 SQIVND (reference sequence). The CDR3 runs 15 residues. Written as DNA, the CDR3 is TGTGCCAGTAGTAAGAACAGGGACCTCAATCAGCCCCAGCATTTT. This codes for CASSKNRDLNQPQHF.

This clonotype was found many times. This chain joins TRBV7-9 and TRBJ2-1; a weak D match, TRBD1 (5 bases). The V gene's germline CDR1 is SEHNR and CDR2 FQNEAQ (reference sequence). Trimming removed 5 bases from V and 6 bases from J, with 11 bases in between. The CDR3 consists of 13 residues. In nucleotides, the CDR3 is TGTGCCAGCAGCGTAGGGGCTATCAATGAGCAGTTCTTC. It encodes CASSVGAINEQFF.

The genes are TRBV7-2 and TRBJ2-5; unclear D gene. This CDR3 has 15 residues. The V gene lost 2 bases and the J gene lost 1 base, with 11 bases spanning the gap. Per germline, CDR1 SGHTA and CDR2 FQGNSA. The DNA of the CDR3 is TGTGCCAGCAGCTTAATTCATGGGCTCCAAGAGACCCAGTACTTC. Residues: CASSLIHGLQETQYF.

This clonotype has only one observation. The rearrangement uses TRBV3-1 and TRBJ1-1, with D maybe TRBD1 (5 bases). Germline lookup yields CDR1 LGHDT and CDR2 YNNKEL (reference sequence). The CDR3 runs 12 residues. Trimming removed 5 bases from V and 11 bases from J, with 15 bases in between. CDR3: CASSKARREAFF. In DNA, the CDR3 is TGTGCCAGCAGCAAAGCCCGCAGGGAGGCTTTCTTT.

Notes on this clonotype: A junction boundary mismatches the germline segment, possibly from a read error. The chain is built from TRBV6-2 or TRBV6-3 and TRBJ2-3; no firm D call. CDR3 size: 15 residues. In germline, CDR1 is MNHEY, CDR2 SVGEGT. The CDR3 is CASSADPWGTATQYF. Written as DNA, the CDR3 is TGTGCCAGCAGCGCGGACCCTTGGGGAACAGCTACGCAGTATTTT.

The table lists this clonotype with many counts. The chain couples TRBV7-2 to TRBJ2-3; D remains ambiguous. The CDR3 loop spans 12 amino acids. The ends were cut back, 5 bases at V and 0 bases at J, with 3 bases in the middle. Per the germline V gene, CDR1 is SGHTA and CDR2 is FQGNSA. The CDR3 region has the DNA TGTGCCAGCAGCCTAAGCACAGATACGCAGTATTTT. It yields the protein CASSLSTDTQYF.

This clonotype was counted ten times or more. This CDR3 is CASSLPGTSYEQYF. In DNA, the CDR3 is TGTGCCAGCAGCTTACCAGGAACCTCCTACGAGCAGTACTTC. V gene TRBV13 combines with J gene TRBJ2-7, with unresolved D. In germline, CDR1 is PRHDT, CDR2 FYEKMQ (reference sequence). V lost 2 bases, J lost 0 bases, and 8 bases lay in between. The CDR3 is 14 residues long.

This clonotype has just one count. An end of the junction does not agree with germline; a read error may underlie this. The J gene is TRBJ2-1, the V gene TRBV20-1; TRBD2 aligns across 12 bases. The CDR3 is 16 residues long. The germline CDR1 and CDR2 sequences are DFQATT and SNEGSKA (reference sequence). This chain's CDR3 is CCAYGTSGLSGDEQFF. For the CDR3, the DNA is TGCTGTGCCTACGGGACTAGCGGGCTGTCCGGGGATGAGCAGTTCTTC.

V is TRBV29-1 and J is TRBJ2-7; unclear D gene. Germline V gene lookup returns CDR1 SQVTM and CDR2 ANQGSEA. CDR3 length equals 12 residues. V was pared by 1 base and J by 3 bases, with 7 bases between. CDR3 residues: CSVEASRYEQYF. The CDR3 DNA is TGCAGCGTTGAAGCGTCCCGCTACGAGCAGTACTTC.